These T cell receptor beta chains were read from a single sample in a study of blood T cell repertoires in COVID-19. Some clones are missing from TCRdb's copy, which holds only in-frame ones; the method was immunoSEQ multiplex PCR. The sample contains 230,000 or so clones, around 85% of which appear only once. The sample taken for sequencing was peripheral blood. The receptors were sampled from a human donor in a cohort sampled during active COVID-19. Each CDR3 is given with its conserved first and last residue. A D gene is named only where the DNA matches it firmly. Clone size is shown for a subset of rows, as once, few, many or a class of expanded clone.

TRBD2,few,15,TRBJ2-7,TRBV28,CASSFPRGGFYEQYF,TGTGCCAGCAGTTTTCCCCGGGGGGGGTTTTACGAGCAGTACTTC
TRBD1,NA,13,TRBJ1-2,TRBV30,CAWSAAGGLGYTF,TGTGCCTGGAGTGCTGCAGGGGGCTTAGGCTACACCTTC
TRBD2,NA,16,TRBJ2-1,TRBV24-1,CATSDFGGSSYNEQFF,TGTGCCACCAGTGATTTTGGCGGGAGCTCCTACAATGAGCAGTTCTTC
NA,few,12,TRBJ2-3,TRBV5-8,CASSSYRNTQYF,TGTGCCAGCAGTTCCTATCGAAATACGCAGTATTTT
NA,NA,15,TRBJ2-2,TRBV18,CASSLIAAPTGELFF,TGTGCCAGCTCCCTCATAGCGGCTCCCACCGGGGAGCTGTTTTTT
TRBD2,NA,15,TRBJ2-7,TRBV7-9,CASSLTGGRAREQYF,TGTGCCAGCAGCTTAACGGGCGGGAGGGCCCGGGAGCAGTACTTC
TRBD2,NA,14,TRBJ2-7,TRBV7-2,CASGFTLAGTEQYF,TGTGCCAGCGGTTTCACACTAGCGGGAACCGAGCAGTACTTC
NA,NA,11,TRBJ2-7,TRBV11-2,CASSLNYEQYF,TGTGCCAGCAGCCTTAACTACGAGCAGTACTTC
NA,NA,14,TRBJ1-1,TRBV7-2,CASSPRPGRTEAFF,TGTGCCAGCAGCCCCCGCCCAGGCCGCACTGAAGCTTTCTTT
NA,NA,14,TRBJ2-7,TRBV11-2,CASSLDRGSYEQYF,TGTGCCAGCAGCTTAGATCGGGGATCCTACGAGCAGTACTTC
NA,NA,15,TRBJ2-1,TRBV7-3,CASSPIRRSYNEQFF,TGTGCCAGCAGCCCGATACGGAGGTCCTACAATGAGCAGTTCTTC
TRBD2,NA,18,TRBJ2-1,TRBV28,CASSSRPSGRPPYNEQFF,TGTGCCAGCAGTTCCCGTCCTAGCGGGAGGCCCCCCTACAATGAGCAGTTCTTC
TRBD1,NA,13,TRBJ1-5,TRBV30,CAWSVQGGQPQHF,TGTGCCTGGAGTGTCCAGGGGGGCCAGCCCCAGCATTTT
NA,NA,13,TRBJ1-3,TRBV9,CASSRRPGNTIYF,TGTGCCAGCAGCAGGAGGCCTGGAAACACCATATATTTT
NA,NA,14,TRBJ2-3,TRBV7-3,CASSLTTRADTQYF,TGTGCCAGCAGCTTAACTACACGGGCAGATACGCAGTATTTT
TRBD2,NA,17,TRBJ2-3,TRBV18,CASSPTASGTSTDTQYF,TGTGCCAGCTCACCAACGGCTAGCGGGACTAGCACAGATACGCAGTATTTT
NA,NA,13,TRBJ2-7,TRBV28,CALRSPSSYEQYF,TGTGCCCTGAGGTCCCCCAGCTCCTACGAGCAGTACTTC
NA,NA,12,TRBJ1-1,TRBV6-5,CAAQQANTEAFF,TGTGCCGCCCAACAGGCAAACACTGAAGCTTTCTTT
TRBD2,NA,16,TRBJ2-5,TRBV24-1,CATSDLVAGGQETQYF,TGTGCCACCAGTGACTTAGTAGCGGGAGGCCAAGAGACCCAGTACTTC
TRBD2,NA,14,TRBJ2-7,TRBV7-9,CASSLRRDYYEQYF,TGTGCCAGCAGCTTACGGCGGGACTACTACGAGCAGTACTTC
NA,NA,16,TRBJ1-4,TRBV18,CASSPLGAATNEKLFF,TGTGCCAGCTCACCACTGGGAGCCGCAACTAATGAAAAACTGTTTTTT
TRBD1,few,12,TRBJ1-1,TRBV28,CASSLGDRGAFF,TGTGCCAGCAGTTTAGGGGACAGGGGAGCTTTCTTT
TRBD2,NA,13,TRBJ2-7,TRBV18,CASSPGLVYEQYF,TGTGCCAGCTCACCGGGACTAGTTTACGAGCAGTACTTC
NA,NA,15,TRBJ2-2,TRBV30,CAWSRRDPGTGELFF,TGTGCCTGGAGTCGGCGGGATCCGGGCACCGGGGAGCTGTTTTTT
NA,few,16,TRBJ2-7,TRBV12-5,CASGRYSGTPFYEQYF,TGTGCTAGTGGTCGTTATTCCGGGACACCTTTCTACGAGCAGTACTTC
NA,NA,17,TRBJ2-2,TRBV24-1,CATSDVRAAAGTGELFF,TGTGCCACCAGTGACGTACGGGCGGCGGCGGGCACCGGGGAGCTGTTTTTT
NA,NA,16,TRBJ2-5,TRBV7-9,CASSLGLAGQGETQYF,TGTGCCAGCAGCTTAGGACTAGCGGGACAGGGGGAGACCCAGTACTTC
NA,NA,13,TRBJ2-5,TRBV18,CASSPGAGETQYF,TGTGCCAGCTCACCAGGGGCAGGAGAGACCCAGTACTTC
TRBD1,NA,15,TRBJ1-1,TRBV19,CATSDRGGRNTEAFF,TGTGCCACCTCGGACAGGGGGGGTAGGAACACTGAAGCTTTCTTT
TRBD2,NA,18,TRBJ2-2,TRBV6-2/TRBV6-3,CASSFPLAGGRDTGELFF,TGTGCCAGCAGTTTCCCTCTAGCGGGAGGGCGTGACACCGGGGAGCTGTTTTTT
NA,NA,13,TRBJ2-7,TRBV20-1,CSASWTSTYEQYF,TGCAGTGCTAGTTGGACATCCACCTACGAGCAGTACTTC
TRBD1,NA,14,TRBJ1-2,TRBV5-1,CASSSTGETPGYTF,TGCGCCAGCAGCTCGACAGGGGAGACCCCTGGCTACACCTTC
NA,few,11,TRBJ2-7,TRBV7-8,CASSSTYEQYF,TGTGCCAGCAGCTCAACCTACGAGCAGTACTTC
TRBD2,NA,17,TRBJ2-1,TRBV4-2,CASSQEYEREIHNEQFF,TGTGCCAGCAGCCAAGAATACGAGCGGGAGATCCACAATGAGCAGTTCTTC
NA,NA,14,TRBJ2-2,TRBV19,CASSKTGNTGELFF,TGTGCCAGTAGTAAGACAGGAAACACCGGGGAGCTGTTTTTT
TRBD1,NA,16,TRBJ2-7,TRBV6-5,CASSYSRGQVTYEQYF,TGTGCCAGCAGTTACTCAAGGGGACAGGTAACCTACGAGCAGTACTTC
NA,NA,13,TRBJ2-1,TRBV5-1,CASSRLGGDEQFF,TGCGCCAGCAGCCGACTGGGGGGTGACGAGCAGTTCTTC
TRBD1,many,14,TRBJ1-1,TRBV29-1,CSVDKRTGMTEAFF,TGCAGCGTCGACAAAAGGACAGGGATGACTGAAGCTTTCTTT
NA,NA,16,TRBJ2-2,TRBV10-3,CAISAFRGSKTGELFF,TGTGCCATCAGTGCCTTTCGGGGATCCAAGACCGGGGAGCTGTTTTTT
NA,few,15,TRBJ2-3,TRBV7-3,CASSLRLSDTDTQYF,TGTGCCAGCAGCTTGCGACTATCGGACACAGATACGCAGTATTTT
TRBD2,NA,15,TRBJ2-7,TRBV2,CASNPLGLAGAEQYF,TGTGCCAGCAATCCCCTGGGGCTAGCGGGGGCTGAGCAGTACTTC
TRBD1,NA,14,TRBJ2-7,TRBV2,CASRPDRGPYEQYF,TGTGCCAGCAGGCCTGACAGGGGGCCCTACGAGCAGTACTTC